The source of this T cell receptor (beta chain) is a study of blood T cells in healthy people across ages. General study points: Underestimates were what the diversity estimates from one million T cells were considered to be.

A word on this clonotype: Its antigen remains unidentified.

PCR was performed a second time for about 6 to 11 cycles using a sample-barcoded 5' primer and a J-beta primer mix. MiXCR was run by TCRdb on the 5' RACE reads, yielding one entry per CDR3 protein. Here the sample spans about 2 million distinct CDR3 sequences, around half being singletons. The CDR3 spans 17 residues. The V segment lost 5 bases and the J segment 1 base; nucleotides outside the gene matches: 7. Germline CDR1 is SGHTA and CDR2 is FQGNSA. This TCR came from a woman aged 40 to 55 in good health. The chain uses TRBV7-2 and TRBJ2-6; 8 bases align to TRBD1. The sequenced sample consisted of blood. CDR3 region: CASSLRRTGSGANVLTF. The CDR3 nucleotides are TGTGCCAGCAGCCTGCGCCGGACAGGGTCTGGGGCCAACGTCCTGACTTTC.